The 7 T cell receptor beta chains presented below share a single source sample, sequenced in a study of T cell repertoires in cytomegalovirus infection. Using its own MiXCR run on the reads, TCRdb lists one record per CDR3 protein. This sample has 490,000 or so distinct CDR3 sequences; around 10% occur once, and the top ten carry roughly 10%. Sequencing was performed on PBMCs. Receptors were obtained from a human donor in good health (CMV status not recorded). Some clones in this sample may be carry-over from other donors' samples.

This clonotype showed up just a few times. The J gene is TRBJ2-7, the V gene TRBV28; 7 nucleotides match TRBD1. The length of the CDR3 is 15 residues. V lost 3 bases and J lost 3; bases outside the gene matches: 8. Germline CDR1 reads MDHEN; CDR2 reads SYDVKM. The CDR3 is CASSFGTVIYYEQYF. In DNA form, the CDR3 reads TGTGCCAGCAGTTTCGGGACAGTGATATACTACGAGCAGTACTTC.

This clonotype was counted many times. This chain uses TRBV6-1 with TRBJ2-7, with 8 positions matching TRBD2. The trim removed 1 base at V and 6 bases at J, leaving 5 bases unmatched. The CDR3 has 14 residues. Germline V gene sequence: CDR1 MNHNS, CDR2 SASEGT. This chain's CDR3 is CASSEEIAGREQYF. DNA for the CDR3: TGTGCCAGCAGTGAAGAAATAGCGGGACGCGAGCAGTACTTC.

The V and J genes are TRBV5-1 and TRBJ2-3; TRBD2 might be the D (5 bases). With 3 bases removed from V and 10 bases from J, the gap between germline ends came to 18 bases. CDR1 is SGHRS, CDR2 YFSETQ, per germline. This CDR3 comprises 14 residues. Here the CDR3 reads CASSSRGDNLAQYF. The CDR3 region has the DNA TGCGCCAGCAGCTCCCGGGGAGATAACTTGGCGCAGTATTTT.

Ten or more counts support this clonotype. The genes are TRBV5-6 and TRBJ2-2; the match to TRBD2 covers 7 bases. V trimming: 2 bases; J trimming: 0 bases; junction bases outside the gene matches: 4. The CDR3 has 16 residues. Germline lookup yields CDR1 SGHDT and CDR2 YYEEEE. The CDR3 loop reads CASSLASGTNTGELFF. The CDR3 nucleotides read TGTGCCAGCAGCTTAGCTAGCGGAACGAACACCGGGGAGCTGTTTTTT.

In its sample, this clonotype was seen a few times. This chain uses TRBV20-1 with TRBJ2-7; 7 positions agree with TRBD2. The CDR3 has 12 residues. Germline CDR1 is DFQATT and CDR2 is SNEGSKA (reference sequence). The J segment lost 3 bases and the V segment lost 2 bases, leaving 1 base of the junction unmatched. CDR3 DNA sequence: TGCAGTGCTAGACTAGCGGACTACGAGCAGTACTTC. Its translation is CSARLADYEQYF.

This clonotype has only a few counts. V usage is TRBV19 and J usage is TRBJ1-1, with D uncertain. Germline loops: CDR1 LNHDA, CDR2 SQIVND (reference sequence). The CDR3 contains 12 residues. V was clipped by 8 bases and J by 3 bases, with 10 bases between them. The CDR3 reads CASGFGDTEAFF. The CDR3 DNA reads TGTGCCAGTGGGTTTGGAGACACTGAAGCTTTCTTT.

This clonotype was recorded a few times. DNA of the CDR3: TGTGCCAGCAGCGTGGGGGGAGGGCAGCAAGAGACCCAGTACTTC. Encoded protein: CASSVGGGQQETQYF. The chain combines TRBV9 with TRBJ2-5; 7 bases fit TRBD2. The CDR3 consists of 15 residues. V was pared by 2 bases and J by 2 bases, with 6 bases of the junction left unmatched. The germline CDR1 and CDR2 sequences are SGDLS and YYNGEE. The full variable domain, with the rest looked up from reference TRBV9 and TRBJ2-5, is DSGVTQTPKHLITATGQRVTLRCSPRSGDLSVYWYQQSLDQGLQFLIQYYNGEERAKGNILERFSAQQFPDLHSELNLSSLELGDSALYFCASSVGGGQQETQYFGPGTRLLVL.